Listed here are 8 T cell receptor beta chains from one sample, sequenced in a study of blood T cell repertoires in COVID-19. The method was immunoSEQ multiplex PCR; TCRdb's version includes in-frame clones alone and lacks a portion of them. Of roughly 80,000 clones listed, roughly 80% are singletons. What was sequenced was peripheral blood. These receptors came from a woman aged 60-75 years with acute or convalescent COVID-19.

The chain employs TRBV27 and TRBJ1-1, with 8 bases that match TRBD1. V lost 8 bases and J lost 5; bases outside the gene matches: 10. Per germline, CDR1 MNHEY and CDR2 SMNVEV (reference sequence). This CDR3 is built from 14 residues. For the CDR3, the DNA is TGTGCCAGCCGTAGCCCAGGGGGCTATACTGAAGCTTTCTTT. This sequence encodes CASRSPGGYTEAFF.

This clone was found a few times. The chain combines TRBV7-9 with TRBJ2-7; D not certain. Germline V CDR1 and CDR2: SEHNR, FQNEAQ (reference sequence). The V end was cut by 6 bases, the J end by 2 bases, with 11 bases between. The CDR3 is 13 residues long. Here the CDR3 DNA reads TGTGCCAGCAGTCACATTGTTACCTACGAGCAGTACTTC. It translates to CASSHIVTYEQYF.

In this sample, this clone turned up once. This sequence joins TRBV30 and TRBJ1-5, with TRBD1 matching over 8 bases. Per germline, CDR1 GTSNPN and CDR2 SVGIG (reference sequence). The CDR3 spans 16 residues. The junction had 6 bases not matched to a gene; V was cut back by 1 base and J by 1 base. The CDR3, as DNA: TGTGCCTGGAGTGGGCAGGGGGCAATGAGCAATCAGCCCCAGCATTTT. It codes for CAWSGQGAMSNQPQHF.

The chain links TRBV18 to TRBJ1-1; the D is unclear. The CDR3 totals 14 residues. Trimming took off 3 bases at V and 5 bases at J, with 13 bases between the two ends. The germline V gene has CDR1 KGHSH and CDR2 LQKENI. The DNA for the CDR3 is TGTGCCAGCTCACCCGGGGAGGTGAGGACTGAAGCTTTCTTT. Protein product: CASSPGEVRTEAFF. The full variable domain, in which reference TRBV18 and TRBJ1-1 provide the parts outside the CDR3, is NAGVMQNPRHLVRRRGQEARLRCSPMKGHSHVYWYRQLPEEGLKFMVYLQKENIIDESGMPKERFSAEFPKEGPSILRIQQVVRGDSAAYFCASSPGEVRTEAFFGQGTRLTVV.

This chain uses TRBV19 with TRBJ1-1; possibly TRBD1 for D (6 bases). Trimming cost V 7 bases and J 4 bases, with 10 bases left between them. This CDR3 is 12 amino acids long. Looked up from germline, CDR1 is LNHDA and CDR2 is SQIVND (reference sequence). CDR3 bases: TGTGCCAGTATTCAGGGGCGCACTGAAGCTTTCTTT. This gives the protein CASIQGRTEAFF.

This clone was detected only a few times. The rearrangement joins TRBV7-3 to TRBJ1-2; 8 bases line up with TRBD1. Germline CDR1 SGHTA, CDR2 FQGTGA. Germline trimming cut 4 bases from V and 8 bases from J; bases unmatched to any gene: 6. This CDR3 spans 13 amino acids. CDR3 in DNA: TGTGCCAGCAGCTCTCAGGGGGCGCAAGGCTACACCTTC. Protein product: CASSSQGAQGYTF.

This clone was seen just once. V gene TRBV6-1 combines with J gene TRBJ2-7; 10 nucleotides match TRBD2. J lost 4 bases, V lost 1 base, and 4 bases had no gene match. The CDR3 is made up of 15 amino acids. Germline CDR1 reads MNHNS; CDR2 reads SASEGT. The CDR3: CASSEVLAGVYEQYV. CDR3 in DNA: TGTGCCAGCAGTGAAGTCCTAGCGGGGGTTTACGAGCAGTACGTC.

The gene calls are TRBV7-9 and TRBJ1-5, with D possibly matching TRBD1 (5 bases). This CDR3 is built from 16 residues. Trimming removed 5 bases from V and 0 bases from J, with 14 bases in between. Germline loops: CDR1 SEHNR, CDR2 FQNEAQ (reference sequence). The CDR3 DNA is TGTGCCAGCAGCGGGCAGGGAGGGTATAGCAATCAGCCCCAGCATTTT. This gives the protein CASSGQGGYSNQPQHF.